This TCR beta chain emerged from a study of OX40 agonist ivuxolimab in advanced cancers. Across the whole study: Ivuxolimab, an agonist antibody against OX40 (CD134), was given to patients. Across the patients, intravenous ivuxolimab was delivered every 2 weeks at 0.01 to 10 mg/kg. Patients treated during dose escalation were battling hepatocellular carcinoma, melanoma, renal cell or head and neck cancer.

The timepoints at which blood was sampled were baseline, cycle 4 day 1, and cycle 7 day 1. The junction had 11 bases not matched to a gene; V was cut back by 6 bases and J by 6 bases. CDR3 length equals 14 residues. The germline V gene has CDR1 SGHNT and CDR2 YYREEE (reference sequence). TCRdb keeps only in-frame clones here, not all; method: immunoSEQ multiplex PCR. The sample has about 55,000 clones, more than 70% seen once. The sample was CD4+ or CD8+ T cells sorted from blood, taken in a trial of the OX40 agonist ivuxolimab. The chain recombines TRBV5-4 with TRBJ2-7, with 8 bases that match TRBD2. This TCR was sampled from an adult with an advanced solid tumor such as melanoma, head and neck, liver or kidney cancer. The CDR3 loop reads CASNRGAGDGEQYF. CDR3 DNA: TGTGCCAGCAATAGGGGAGCGGGAGACGGCGAGCAGTACTTC. The whole variable domain, filled in from reference TRBV5-4 and TRBJ2-7, reads ETGVTQSPTHLIKTRGQQVTLRCSSQSGHNTVSWYQQALGQGPQFIFQYYREEENGRGNFPPRFSGLQFPNYSSELNVNALELDDSALYLCASNRGAGDGEQYFGPGTRLTVT.